One and the same sample provided the 28 T cell receptor beta chains below, sequenced in a study of blood T cell repertoires in COVID-19 (dated by TCRdb to 2019 to 2021). Receptor amplification or capture employed the immunoSEQ multiplex PCR assay. In its TCRdb copy, this immuneACCESS table keeps in-frame sequences only and misses some clones. Where compared with another copy, unresolved V genes explain less than half of these, and the others have no known cause. Here the sample has about 37,000 clones; 88% occur a single time. The top ten clones comprise 8.5% to 10% of the sample. The sequenced material came from peripheral blood. These receptors were collected from a human donor in a cohort sampled during active COVID-19.

The chain links TRBV5-1 to TRBJ2-7; 13 nucleotides agree with TRBD2. The CDR3 has 15 residues. CDR1 is SGHRS and CDR2 is YFSETQ in the germline V gene. The V segment lost 3 bases and the J segment 6 bases; nucleotides outside the gene matches: 6. The CDR3 DNA reads as TGCGCCAGCAGCTGGACTAGCGGGAGCCAGGTCGAGCAGTACTTC. Amino acid sequence: CASSWTSGSQVEQYF.

This chain joins TRBV6-6 and TRBJ2-7, with 9 bases that match TRBD1. J was trimmed by 6 bases and V by 2 bases; bases with no gene match: 8. Germline V CDR1 and CDR2: MNHNY, SVGAGI (reference sequence). This CDR3 has 15 residues. The CDR3 DNA follows: TGTGCCAGCAGTTACCCTACCGGACAGGGGCTCGAGCAGTACTTC. Translated, it gives CASSYPTGQGLEQYF.

V and J are TRBV15 and TRBJ1-2; no reliable D call. Germline V gene sequence: CDR1 LNHNV, CDR2 YYDKDF (reference sequence). This CDR3 comprises 12 residues. Trimming cost V 5 bases and J 4 bases, with 8 bases left between them. CDR3 nucleotides: TGTGCCACCAGCGTCGAGTCCTATGGCTACACCTTC. Protein product: CATSVESYGYTF.

This chain links TRBV9 with TRBJ1-1; D uncertain. CDR3 length equals 14 residues. V was cut by 3 bases and J by 0 bases, with 9 bases left in between. Germline V lookup: CDR1 SGDLS, CDR2 YYNGEE. Here the CDR3 reads CASSENLMNTEAFF. DNA of the CDR3: TGTGCCAGCAGCGAAAATCTTATGAACACTGAAGCTTTCTTT.

This clone came up once. V gene TRBV28 combines with J gene TRBJ2-3; 10 positions agree with TRBD2. Germline loops: CDR1 MDHEN, CDR2 SYDVKM. V was clipped by 2 bases and J by 5 bases; unmatched bases: 10. CDR3 length equals 17 residues. In nucleotides, the CDR3 is TGTGCCAGCAGTTTAATCCCAGCGGGAGGGCCTAGAGATACGCAGTATTTT. It specifies CASSLIPAGGPRDTQYF.

This clone was detected only once. The rearrangement links TRBV29-1 to TRBJ2-3; the match to TRBD1 covers 12 bases. This CDR3 spans 16 amino acids. In germline, CDR1 is SQVTM, CDR2 ANQGSEA. J gave up 1 base and V 3 bases, and 5 bases lay outside the gene matches. CDR3 loop: CSVEGTGGGGTDTQYF. The CDR3 bases are TGCAGCGTTGAGGGGACAGGGGGCGGTGGCACAGATACGCAGTATTTT.

The V gene is TRBV4-3, the J gene TRBJ1-6; D possibly corresponds to TRBD1 (5 bases). Germline V gene sequence: CDR1 LGHNA, CDR2 YSLEER. The germline V and J ends were trimmed by 3 bases and 11 bases, with 14 bases remaining between them. CDR3 length: 14 residues. The CDR3 nucleotides are TGCGCCAGCAGCCAGCGGGACTCTCTGGCACCCCTCCACTTT. It specifies CASSQRDSLAPLHF.

The V and J genes are TRBV27 and TRBJ2-7, with 8 bases fitting TRBD1. Per germline, CDR1 MNHEY and CDR2 SMNVEV (reference sequence). This CDR3 has 15 amino acids. V lost 6 bases to trimming and J lost 0 bases; unmatched junction nucleotides: 7. This chain's CDR3 is CASSPGDRFSYEQYF. CDR3 sequence (DNA): TGTGCCAGCAGCCCAGGGGACAGGTTCTCCTACGAGCAGTACTTC.

The CDR3 region is CASTRGWPTQETQYF. CDR3 bases: TGCGCCAGCACCCGGGGGTGGCCGACCCAAGAGACCCAGTACTTC. This chain connects TRBV4-1 to TRBJ2-5; a possible D gene is TRBD2 (6 bases). From germline, CDR1 is MGHRA and CDR2 YSYEKL. Trimming pared 7 bases from V and 1 base from J, leaving 16 bases between. This CDR3 comprises 15 residues.

This chain uses TRBV29-1 with TRBJ2-2; D is perhaps TRBD1 (6 bases). CDR1 is SQVTM, CDR2 ANQGSEA, per germline. Trimming took 0 bases from V and 1 from J, leaving 12 bases between them. The CDR3 runs 16 residues. The CDR3 is CSVEDLQQGNTGELFF. The DNA for the CDR3 is TGCAGCGTTGAAGATCTTCAACAGGGGAACACCGGGGAGCTGTTTTTT.

The rearrangement joins TRBV29-1 to TRBJ2-7; D is undetermined. The CDR3 is 13 amino acids. Germline CDR1 reads SQVTM; CDR2 reads ANQGSEA. Trimming removed 2 bases at V and 0 bases at J, with 8 bases between. The CDR3 nucleotides are TGCAGCGTTGAAACAGAAAGCTCCTACGAGCAGTACTTC. It encodes CSVETESSYEQYF.

V usage is TRBV30 and J usage is TRBJ2-2, with 8 nucleotides matching TRBD2. The V and J ends lost 2 bases and 3 bases, in that order; junction bases with no gene match: 8. This CDR3 comprises 16 residues. CDR1 is GTSNPN, CDR2 SVGIG, per germline (reference sequence). The CDR3 spells CAWSIRGGPHTGELFF. The CDR3 DNA reads as TGTGCCTGGAGTATTCGGGGGGGGCCCCACACCGGGGAGCTGTTTTTT.

The CDR3 reads CASYRGTWSGYTF. In DNA form, the CDR3 reads TGTGCCTCATACAGGGGGACCTGGAGTGGCTACACCTTC. The chain joins TRBV30 to TRBJ1-2; 8 nucleotides align to TRBD1. The junction had 11 bases not matched to a gene; V was cut back by 7 bases and J by 7 bases. Germline-derived CDR1 and CDR2 are GTSNPN and SVGIG (reference sequence). The CDR3 is 13 residues long.

In this sample, this clone turned up once. The chain employs TRBV9 and TRBJ2-1; 10 nucleotides agree with TRBD2. Trimming cost V 2 bases and J 4 bases; bases outside gene matches: 3. CDR1 and CDR2 from the germline V gene are SGDLS and YYNGEE. CDR3 length equals 15 residues. The CDR3 is CASSVGLATYNEQFF. DNA of the CDR3: TGTGCCAGCAGCGTGGGACTAGCGACTTACAATGAGCAGTTCTTC.

The genes are TRBV9 and TRBJ1-3; the D is unclear. The CDR3 extends over 13 amino acids. Trimming pared 4 bases from V and 0 bases from J, leaving 5 bases between. Looked up from germline, CDR1 is SGDLS and CDR2 is YYNGEE. The DNA of the CDR3 is TGTGCCAGCAGCTCGAGCTCTGGAAACACCATATATTTT. This codes for CASSSSSGNTIYF. Together with reference TRBV9 and TRBJ1-3, the CDR3 gives the full variable domain: DSGVTQTPKHLITATGQRVTLRCSPRSGDLSVYWYQQSLDQGLQFLIQYYNGEERAKGNILERFSAQQFPDLHSELNLSSLELGDSALYFCASSSSSGNTIYFGEGSWLTVV.

CDR3 sequence (DNA): TGTGCCAGCATGCCAGGGCCGGGTTCTAATGAAAAACTGTTTTTT. Its translation is CASMPGPGSNEKLFF. The chain employs TRBV2 and TRBJ1-4; tentatively, D is TRBD1 (5 bases). The CDR3 contains 15 residues. Trimming took 7 bases from V and 3 from J, leaving 15 bases between them. CDR1 SNHLY and CDR2 FYNNEI come from the germline V gene.

This clone has just a few counts. The chain is built from TRBV7-9 and TRBJ1-1; 8 nucleotides line up with TRBD1. Germline assignment: CDR1 SEHNR and CDR2 FQNEAQ (reference sequence). V shed 5 bases and J 6 bases; nucleotides not matched to a gene: 5. CDR3 length: 13 residues. CDR3 amino acids: CASSPWTGPEAFF. The CDR3 coding sequence is TGTGCCAGCAGCCCTTGGACAGGGCCTGAAGCTTTCTTT.

The chain recombines TRBV2 with TRBJ2-7; no definite D call. V was pared by 6 bases and J by 5 bases, with 11 bases between. Germline V CDR1 and CDR2: SNHLY, FYNNEI. The CDR3 covers 12 residues. The CDR3 nucleotides read TGTGCCAGCAGGTTCAGGCTCGACGAGCAGTACTTC. The encoded protein is CASRFRLDEQYF.

V is TRBV18 and J is TRBJ1-3; D is unclear. In germline, CDR1 is KGHSH, CDR2 LQKENI. V shed 0 bases and J shed 0 bases, with 6 bases lying between them. CDR3 length: 15 amino acids. For the CDR3, the DNA is TGTGCCAGCTCACCACCTACGAGCTCTGGAAACACCATATATTTT. This gives the protein CASSPPTSSGNTIYF.

This clone has more than one count but fewer than ten. This chain joins TRBV2 and TRBJ1-2; maybe TRBD1 (5 bases). Germline CDR1 reads SNHLY; CDR2 reads FYNNEI. V lost 2 bases and J 14 bases, leaving 18 bases between the germline ends. The CDR3 is made up of 13 amino acids. DNA of the CDR3: TGTGCCAGCAGTGAACGGTTAGGGGCAGGTCGGACCTTC. This translates into CASSERLGAGRTF.

The V and J genes are TRBV7-3 and TRBJ1-4; 7 bases match TRBD1. Germline trimming cut 9 bases from V and 8 bases from J; bases unmatched to any gene: 9. The germline CDR1 and CDR2 sequences are SGHTA and FQGTGA. The CDR3 contains 13 residues. CDR3 bases: TGTGCCAGGGAGACAGGGCAAAGCGAAAAACTGTTTTTT. Translated: CARETGQSEKLFF. The full variable domain, completed using reference TRBV7-3 and TRBJ1-4, is GAGVSQTPSNKVTEKGKYVELRCDPISGHTALYWYRQSLGQGPEFLIYFQGTGAADDSGLPNDRFFAVRPEGSVSTLKIQRTERGDSAVYLCARETGQSEKLFFGSGTQLSVL.

This chain links TRBV6-5 with TRBJ2-3; D uncertain. Trimming stripped 6 bases from V and 6 bases from J, with 19 bases between. Per germline, CDR1 MNHEY and CDR2 SVGAGI. This CDR3 contains 15 residues. The CDR3 loop is CASRASGTAHDTQYF. CDR3 DNA sequence: TGTGCCAGCAGGGCTTCAGGAACCGCACATGATACGCAGTATTTT.

The chain uses TRBV6-2 or TRBV6-3 and TRBJ2-7, with 10 bases that match TRBD1. The germline V gene encodes CDR1 MNHEY and CDR2 SVGEGT. The CDR3 length is 16 residues. V trimming: 2 bases; J trimming: 3 bases; junction bases outside the gene matches: 7. CDR3 sequence: CASSYRLGTGDYEQYF. The CDR3, as DNA: TGTGCCAGCAGTTACCGTTTAGGGACAGGGGACTACGAGCAGTACTTC.

The chain employs TRBV5-1 and TRBJ2-3; 8 bases fit TRBD2. The CDR3 runs 16 residues. CDR1 SGHRS and CDR2 YFSETQ come from the germline V gene. V was pared by 0 bases and J by 5 bases, with 8 bases of the junction left unmatched. Written as DNA, the CDR3 is TGCGCCAGCAGCTTGGCGGGAGGGCCCTTCGGAGATACGCAGTATTTT. Encoded protein: CASSLAGGPFGDTQYF.

The chain joins TRBV23-1 to TRBJ2-2; 9 nucleotides match TRBD1. TRBV23-1 is classed as an ORF, of uncertain function. V lost 2 bases to trimming and J lost 4 bases; unmatched junction nucleotides: 8. The CDR3 consists of 17 residues. The DNA for the CDR3 is TGCGCCAGCAGTCAACCCCGGGACAGGGTGTGCACCGGGGAGCTGTTTTTT. Its translation: CASSQPRDRVCTGELFF.

The chain recombines TRBV14 with TRBJ2-1, with D tentatively TRBD1 (6 bases). Looked up from germline, CDR1 is SGHDN and CDR2 is FVKESK. The V end was cut by 2 bases, the J end by 0 bases, with 8 bases between. The CDR3 sequence is 15 residues long. CDR3 residues: CASSQRRGSYNEQFF. CDR3 nucleotides: TGTGCCAGCAGCCAACGCAGGGGCTCCTACAATGAGCAGTTCTTC.

J is TRBJ2-2 and V is TRBV10-3; the D gene is possibly TRBD2 (6 bases). Trimming took off 4 bases at V and 0 bases at J, with 12 bases between the two ends. Germline CDR1 reads ENHRY; CDR2 reads SYGVKD. The length of the CDR3 is 16 residues. Here the CDR3 reads CAISVGGNSNTGELFF. In DNA form, the CDR3 reads TGTGCCATCAGTGTTGGAGGGAATTCGAACACCGGGGAGCTGTTTTTT.

This chain links TRBV5-1 with TRBJ2-7; tentatively, D is TRBD2 (5 bases). The germline V gene encodes CDR1 SGHRS and CDR2 YFSETQ. V gave up 0 bases and J gave up 1 base, with 11 bases separating them. The length of the CDR3 is 15 residues. The CDR3 DNA reads TGCGCCAGCAGCTTGGTGCTAGCTTCGTCCTACGAGCAGTACTTC. It yields the protein CASSLVLASSYEQYF.